The 8 T cell receptor beta chains below all came from one sample that was sequenced in a study of type 1 and type 2 diabetes patients. Genomic DNA was the PCR template. Multiplex PCR with 30 forward and 13 reverse primers amplified the TCR beta CDR3. TCRdb recomputed calls from the multiplex PCR reads with MiXCR, one row per CDR3 protein. The sample records about 250,000 distinct CDR3 sequences, 40% to 50% being singletons. Input material: peripheral blood mononuclear cells (PBMCs). Receptors originate from a man younger than 35 with type 2 diabetes.

This clonotype has ten or more counts. This chain joins TRBV15 and TRBJ1-4; D call uncertain. The CDR3 extends over 15 amino acids. CDR1 and CDR2 (germline): LNHNV, YYDKDF (reference sequence). Trimming shortened V by 3 bases and J by 2 bases, and 10 bases separated the two germline ends. The CDR3: CATSSEFQTNEKLFF. In DNA form, the CDR3 reads TGTGCCACCAGCAGCGAGTTTCAGACTAATGAAAAACTGTTTTTT.

Turning to this clonotype: A much larger clone is a single base away; this may be a read error. This chain uses TRBV19 with TRBJ2-7; 7 bases are a match to TRBD1. The CDR3 has 14 amino acids. The J segment lost 2 bases and the V segment lost 6 bases, leaving 7 bases of the junction unmatched. Germline V CDR1 and CDR2: LNHDA, SQIVND (reference sequence). The CDR3: CASRPRDSPYEQYF. The CDR3 nucleotides read TGTGCCAGTAGACCCCGGGACAGCCCCTACGAGCAGTACTTC.

V and J are TRBV6-5 and TRBJ1-1; 9 bases map to TRBD1. There are 17 residues in the CDR3. Germline V gene data show CDR1 as MNHEY and CDR2 as SVGAGI. The V and J ends lost 6 bases and 4 bases, in that order; junction bases with no gene match: 15. CDR3 loop: CASSRPRIQGALTEAFF. Written as DNA, the CDR3 is TGTGCCAGCAGCCGCCCAAGAATACAGGGGGCGCTCACTGAAGCTTTCTTT.

This clonotype has ten or more counts. The chain recombines TRBV2 with TRBJ1-2; no reliable D call. Germline values: CDR1 SNHLY, CDR2 FYNNEI. The CDR3 spans 14 residues. The V end lost 7 bases, the J end lost 7 bases, and 19 bases lay between the germline ends. The CDR3 sequence is CASTRGPLHTGYTF. CDR3 DNA sequence: TGTGCCAGCACCAGAGGGCCTCTTCACACTGGCTACACCTTC.

This clonotype was counted only a few times. The chain carries TRBV20-1 and TRBJ2-7; tentative D call: TRBD2 (5 bases). Germline CDR1 reads DFQATT; CDR2 reads SNEGSKA (reference sequence). V was cut by 6 bases and J by 5 bases, with 17 bases left in between. The CDR3 runs 13 residues. CDR3 region: CSAAGPSPHEQYF. The CDR3 coding sequence is TGCAGTGCGGCGGGCCCCTCTCCTCACGAGCAGTACTTC.

Concerning this clonotype itself: The conserved final phenylalanine or tryptophan is absent from the CDR3, which likely points to a read error. V gene TRBV10-3 combines with J gene TRBJ1-1; D remains ambiguous. Germline values: CDR1 ENHRY, CDR2 SYGVKD. V lost 2 bases, J lost 1 base, and 8 bases lay in between. The CDR3 contains 14 residues. The CDR3 DNA reads TGTGCCATCAGTGAGAACGCGGCGAACACTGAAGCTTTCCTT. This translates into CAISENAANTEAFL.

This clonotype was picked up a small number of times. The chain uses TRBV7-9 and TRBJ2-1, with D uncertain. Germline V gives CDR1 SEHNR, CDR2 FQNEAQ (reference sequence). V was pared by 3 bases and J by 8 bases, with 5 bases between. The CDR3 runs 11 residues. CDR3: CASSLSDEQFF. CDR3 sequence (DNA): TGTGCCAGCAGCTTGTCGGATGAGCAGTTCTTC.

The chain links TRBV5-1 to TRBJ2-6; D gene uncertain. The V end lost 3 bases, the J end lost 0 bases, and 13 bases lay between the germline ends. CDR3 length: 17 residues. Looked up from germline, CDR1 is SGHRS and CDR2 is YFSETQ. The CDR3 sequence: CASSSYTSSSGANVLTF. In DNA, the CDR3 is TGCGCCAGCAGCTCGTATACCTCTTCCTCTGGGGCCAACGTCCTGACTTTC. Complete variable domain (other parts from reference TRBV5-1 and TRBJ2-6): KAGVTQTPRYLIKTRGQQVTLSCSPISGHRSVSWYQQTPGQGLQFLFEYFSETQRNKGNFPGRFSGRQFSNSRSEMNVSTLELGDSALYLCASSSYTSSSGANVLTFGAGSRLTVL.